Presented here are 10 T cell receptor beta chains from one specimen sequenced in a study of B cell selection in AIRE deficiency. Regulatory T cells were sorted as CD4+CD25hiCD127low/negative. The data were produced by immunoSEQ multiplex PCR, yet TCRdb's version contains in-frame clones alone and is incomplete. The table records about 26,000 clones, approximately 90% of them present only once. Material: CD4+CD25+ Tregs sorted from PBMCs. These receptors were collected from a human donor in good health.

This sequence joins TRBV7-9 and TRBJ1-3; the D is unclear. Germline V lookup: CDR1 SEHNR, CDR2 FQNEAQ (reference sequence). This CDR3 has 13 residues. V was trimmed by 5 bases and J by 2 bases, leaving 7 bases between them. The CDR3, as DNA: TGTGCCAGCAGCCGGTCCACTGGAAACACCATATATTTT. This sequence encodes CASSRSTGNTIYF.

In DNA form, the CDR3 reads TGTGCCAGCAGCCCGGGACTAGTATTGAATGAGCAGTTCTTC. Translation gives CASSPGLVLNEQFF. The rearrangement uses TRBV14 and TRBJ2-1; 8 bases line up with TRBD2. The V gene's germline CDR1 is SGHDN and CDR2 FVKESK. V gave up 4 bases and J gave up 7 bases; unmatched junction bases: 6. There are 14 residues in the CDR3.

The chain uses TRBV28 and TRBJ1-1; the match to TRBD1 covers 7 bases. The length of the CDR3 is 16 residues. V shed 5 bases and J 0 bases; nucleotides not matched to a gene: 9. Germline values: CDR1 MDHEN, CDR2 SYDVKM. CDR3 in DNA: TGTGCCAGCAGTCTTTACAGGGGCACAATGAACACTGAAGCTTTCTTT. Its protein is CASSLYRGTMNTEAFF.

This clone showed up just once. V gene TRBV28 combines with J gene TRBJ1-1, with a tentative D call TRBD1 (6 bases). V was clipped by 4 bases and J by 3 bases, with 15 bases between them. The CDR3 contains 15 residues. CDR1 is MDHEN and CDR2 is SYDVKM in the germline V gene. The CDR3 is CASSSPLGGHTEAFF. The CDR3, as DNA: TGTGCCAGCAGTTCCCCCCTAGGGGGTCACACTGAAGCTTTCTTT.

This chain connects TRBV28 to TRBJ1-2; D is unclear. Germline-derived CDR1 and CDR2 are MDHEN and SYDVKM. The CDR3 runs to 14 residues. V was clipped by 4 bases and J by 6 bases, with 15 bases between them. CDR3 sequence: CASSSISIANGYTF. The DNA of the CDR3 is TGTGCCAGCAGTTCAATCTCGATTGCTAATGGCTACACCTTC.

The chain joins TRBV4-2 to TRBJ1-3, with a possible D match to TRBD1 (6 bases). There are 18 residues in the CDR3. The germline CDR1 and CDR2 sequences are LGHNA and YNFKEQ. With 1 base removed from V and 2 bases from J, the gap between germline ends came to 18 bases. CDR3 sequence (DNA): TGTGCCAGCAGCCAAGTTTCGGTACAGGGACTGCCTGGAAACACCATATATTTT. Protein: CASSQVSVQGLPGNTIYF.

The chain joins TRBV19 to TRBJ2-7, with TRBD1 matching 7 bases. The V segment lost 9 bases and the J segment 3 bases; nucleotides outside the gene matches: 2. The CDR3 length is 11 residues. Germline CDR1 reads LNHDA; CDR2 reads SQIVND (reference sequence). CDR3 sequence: CASQGVYEQYF. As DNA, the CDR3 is TGTGCCAGCCAGGGGGTCTACGAGCAGTACTTC.

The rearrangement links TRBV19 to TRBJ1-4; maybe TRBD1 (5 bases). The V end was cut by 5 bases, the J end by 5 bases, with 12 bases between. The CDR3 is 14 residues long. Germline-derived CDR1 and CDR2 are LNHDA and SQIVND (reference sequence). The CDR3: CASSARQRNEKLFF. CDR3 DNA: TGTGCCAGTAGTGCCCGACAGCGGAATGAAAAACTGTTTTTT. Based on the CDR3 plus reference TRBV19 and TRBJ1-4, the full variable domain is DGGITQSPKYLFRKEGQNVTLSCEQNLNHDAMYWYRQDPGQGLRLIYYSQIVNDFQKGDIAEGYSVSREKKESFPLTVTSAQKNPTAFYLCASSARQRNEKLFFGSGTQLSVL.

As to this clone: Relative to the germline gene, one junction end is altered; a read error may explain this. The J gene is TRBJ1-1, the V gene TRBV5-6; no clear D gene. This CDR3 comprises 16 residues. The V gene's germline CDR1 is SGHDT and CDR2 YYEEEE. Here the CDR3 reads CASSSDGRRWITEAFF. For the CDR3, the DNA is TGTGCCAGCAGCAGCGACGGACGCCGGTGGATCACTGAGGCTTTCTTT.

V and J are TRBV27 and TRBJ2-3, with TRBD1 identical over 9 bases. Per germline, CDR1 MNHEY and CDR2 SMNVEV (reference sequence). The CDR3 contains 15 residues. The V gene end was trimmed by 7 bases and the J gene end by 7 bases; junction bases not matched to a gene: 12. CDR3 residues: CASKVGTGIYYTQYF. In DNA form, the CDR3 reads TGTGCCAGCAAAGTAGGGACAGGGATTTATTATACGCAGTATTTT.